One and the same sample provided the 27 T cell receptor beta chains below, sequenced in a study of blood T cell repertoires in COVID-19. Clones were sequenced by immunoSEQ multiplex PCR, and TCRdb holds only the in-frame ones, with some missing. The sample includes about 350,000 clones, about 93% of them seen just once. The sequencing sample was made of peripheral blood. The receptors originated from a woman under 30 who had recovered from COVID-19.

This chain links TRBV7-9 with TRBJ1-2; 11 nucleotides line up with TRBD1. This CDR3 has 14 amino acids. CDR1 and CDR2 from the germline V gene are SEHNR and FQNEAQ (reference sequence). The V and J ends lost 5 bases and 4 bases, in that order; junction bases with no gene match: 3. This chain's CDR3 is CASSQDRGLYGYTF. Here the CDR3 DNA reads TGTGCCAGCAGCCAGGACAGGGGGCTCTATGGCTACACCTTC.

This chain links TRBV6-5 with TRBJ1-4, with D maybe TRBD1 (6 bases). The CDR3 is 14 amino acids. Germline lookup yields CDR1 MNHEY and CDR2 SVGAGI. V was clipped by 7 bases and J by 7 bases, with 16 bases between them. Here the CDR3 DNA reads TGTGCCAGCAATTCAGGGGAAGGGTTTGAAAAACTGTTTTTT. This codes for CASNSGEGFEKLFF.

The V and J genes are TRBV5-8 and TRBJ2-7; 10 bases agree with TRBD1. After removal of 4 bases from V and 1 base from J, the junction contained 14 bases not matched to a gene. The CDR3 is made up of 18 amino acids. Germline V gene sequence: CDR1 SGHTS, CDR2 YDEGEE. This CDR3 reads CASSPHGAGQGKSYEQYV. The CDR3 DNA reads TGTGCCAGCAGCCCCCATGGTGCGGGACAGGGGAAGTCCTACGAGCAGTACGTC.

This clone appeared a few times. The V and J genes are TRBV4-1 and TRBJ1-3, with D perhaps matching TRBD1 (6 bases). The CDR3 covers 15 residues. Per the germline V gene, CDR1 is MGHRA and CDR2 is YSYEKL. V shed 4 bases and J shed 2 bases, with 12 bases lying between them. The CDR3 region is CASSPPGGPGNTIYF. As DNA, the CDR3 is TGCGCCAGCAGCCCACCGGGGGGCCCTGGAAACACCATATATTTT.

The J gene is TRBJ2-3, the V gene TRBV7-2, with TRBD2 matching over 10 bases. The J segment lost 1 base and the V segment lost 6 bases, leaving 4 bases of the junction unmatched. Germline V gene data show CDR1 as SGHTA and CDR2 as FQGNSA. The CDR3 is 15 residues long. CDR3 residues: CASSTTSGGTDTQYF. For the CDR3, the DNA is TGTGCCAGCAGTACAACTAGCGGGGGCACAGATACGCAGTATTTT.

This clone was seen only once. Other DNA sequences from this sample encode an identical CDR3 as well. The CDR3 bases are TGCGCCAGCAGCCTGGGGACTAGCGGGTTGTACAATGAGCAGTTCTTC. This translates into CASSLGTSGLYNEQFF. This sequence joins TRBV5-1 and TRBJ2-1, with 12 bases lining up with TRBD2. There are 16 residues in the CDR3. J was trimmed by 4 bases and V by 4 bases; bases with no gene match: 6. Per the germline V gene, CDR1 is SGHRS and CDR2 is YFSETQ.

The genes are TRBV2 and TRBJ1-2; D is possibly TRBD1 (5 bases). Per the germline V gene, CDR1 is SNHLY and CDR2 is FYNNEI. The CDR3 totals 13 residues. Trimming took 1 base from V and 6 from J, leaving 9 bases between them. In DNA, the CDR3 is TGTGCCAGCAGTGAAGGGAGGGGAAATGGCTACACCTTC. Amino acids: CASSEGRGNGYTF.

Only a few counts were recorded for this clone. The gene calls are TRBV7-9 and TRBJ1-2, with 10 bases matching TRBD1. From germline, CDR1 is SEHNR and CDR2 FQNEAQ (reference sequence). The CDR3 covers 15 residues. V lost 0 bases and J lost 2; bases outside the gene matches: 0. CDR3 DNA sequence: TGTGCCAGCAGCTTAGCGGGACAGGGGAACTATGGCTACACCTTC. Protein sequence: CASSLAGQGNYGYTF.

This rearrangement joins TRBV2 to TRBJ2-1; 7 bases line up with TRBD2. The V gene end was trimmed by 3 bases and the J gene end by 7 bases; junction bases not matched to a gene: 12. The CDR3 loop spans 16 amino acids. Germline V gene lookup returns CDR1 SNHLY and CDR2 FYNNEI. The CDR3 spells CASSDSAGVGRNEQFF. CDR3 bases: TGTGCCAGCAGTGATAGTGCGGGAGTGGGTCGGAATGAGCAGTTCTTC.

J is TRBJ1-5 and V is TRBV4-3; TRBD1 is a possible D gene (6 bases). The CDR3 length is 15 residues. V lost 4 bases and J 3 bases, leaving 13 bases between the germline ends. Germline V lookup: CDR1 LGHNA, CDR2 YSLEER. The chain's CDR3 is CASSRERTVNQPQHF. CDR3 coding DNA: TGCGCCAGCAGCCGAGAGAGGACAGTCAATCAGCCCCAGCATTTT.

This chain uses TRBV11-2 with TRBJ1-1, with D perhaps matching TRBD1 (6 bases). The CDR3 sequence is 15 residues long. V was trimmed by 5 bases and J by 2 bases, leaving 15 bases between them. From germline, CDR1 is SGHAT and CDR2 FQNNGV. Here the CDR3 DNA reads TGTGCCAGCAGCGTTAGGGGGGGGGATAACACTGAAGCTTTCTTT. This translates into CASSVRGGDNTEAFF.

J is TRBJ1-2 and V is TRBV7-8; possible D gene TRBD1, 6 bases. Germline V gene lookup returns CDR1 SGHVS and CDR2 FQNEAQ. The CDR3 is 14 amino acids. Trimming removed 1 base at V and 5 bases at J, with 11 bases between. The DNA for the CDR3 is TGTGCCAGCAGCTTAGGTTCAGGGGAGTATGGCTACACCTTC. It codes for CASSLGSGEYGYTF.

This clone is a singleton in its sample. The J gene is TRBJ1-2, the V gene TRBV19, with TRBD1 as a possible D gene (6 bases). V was clipped by 5 bases and J by 4 bases, with 17 bases between them. Germline-derived CDR1 and CDR2 are LNHDA and SQIVND (reference sequence). CDR3 length equals 15 residues. The CDR3 sequence: CASSPSRTVVYGYTF. For the CDR3, the DNA is TGTGCCAGTAGTCCCTCGAGGACAGTCGTCTATGGCTACACCTTC.

This clone was found once. V and J are TRBV5-1 and TRBJ1-4; D is perhaps TRBD1 (5 bases). Deletions cut 0 bases from V and 8 bases from J, with 11 bases between. Per germline, CDR1 SGHRS and CDR2 YFSETQ. This CDR3 contains 14 residues. CDR3 nucleotides: TGCGCCAGCAGCTTGGATGGCGGGGGAGAAAAACTGTTTTTT. It specifies CASSLDGGGEKLFF.

This rearrangement joins TRBV5-1 to TRBJ1-1, with D maybe TRBD1 (6 bases). Germline V lookup: CDR1 SGHRS, CDR2 YFSETQ. CDR3 length equals 17 residues. Trimming stripped 6 bases from V and 3 bases from J, with 24 bases between. CDR3 sequence: CASTSEIGGRGDTEAFF. The CDR3 bases are TGCGCCAGCACCTCGGAAATAGGAGGCAGGGGAGACACTGAAGCTTTCTTT. Full variable domain (outside the CDR3, taken from reference TRBV5-1 and TRBJ1-1): KAGVTQTPRYLIKTRGQQVTLSCSPISGHRSVSWYQQTPGQGLQFLFEYFSETQRNKGNFPGRFSGRQFSNSRSEMNVSTLELGDSALYLCASTSEIGGRGDTEAFFGQGTRLTVV.

The chain is built from TRBV5-1 and TRBJ2-3; 7 bases are shared with TRBD2. V was pared by 3 bases and J by 1 base, with 2 bases of the junction left unmatched. Per germline, CDR1 SGHRS and CDR2 YFSETQ. The CDR3 has 14 residues. The CDR3 region has the DNA TGCGCCAGCAGCTCTACTAGCGGCACAGATACGCAGTATTTT. Encoded protein: CASSSTSGTDTQYF.

A single count supports this clone. The chain couples TRBV19 to TRBJ1-3; D uncertain. The CDR3 extends over 14 amino acids. The V and J ends lost 7 bases and 1 base respectively, with 11 bases between them. Germline V gives CDR1 LNHDA, CDR2 SQIVND (reference sequence). The CDR3 reads CASNAGLSGNTIYF. The CDR3 coding sequence is TGTGCCAGTAACGCAGGTCTTTCTGGAAACACCATATATTTT.

The V gene is TRBV4-3, the J gene TRBJ1-1; D unresolved. The V gene's germline CDR1 is LGHNA and CDR2 YSLEER. Trimming removed 0 bases from V and 3 bases from J, with 17 bases in between. CDR3 length: 17 amino acids. The CDR3 loop is CASSQDRRGSVDTEAFF. The CDR3 nucleotides are TGCGCCAGCAGCCAAGATCGACGAGGGAGTGTAGACACTGAAGCTTTCTTT.

This chain links TRBV6-5 with TRBJ1-1; no clear D. CDR3 length: 15 amino acids. Trimming took off 0 bases at V and 4 bases at J, with 12 bases between the two ends. Germline CDR1 reads MNHEY; CDR2 reads SVGAGI. This chain's CDR3 is CASSYSTKLVTEAFF. DNA of the CDR3: TGTGCCAGCAGTTACTCGACAAAGTTGGTCACTGAAGCTTTCTTT.

This chain connects TRBV7-2 to TRBJ2-5; D is uncertain. The germline CDR1 and CDR2 sequences are SGHTA and FQGNSA. V was trimmed by 5 bases and J by 2 bases, leaving 12 bases between them. The CDR3 is 14 amino acids. The CDR3 coding sequence is TGTGCCAGCAGCCCCCTCTTCAGACAAGAGACCCAGTACTTC. This translates into CASSPLFRQETQYF.

This chain connects TRBV7-9 to TRBJ2-1; 15 nucleotides line up with TRBD2. The junction had 13 bases not matched to a gene; V was cut back by 5 bases and J by 14 bases. Germline loops: CDR1 SEHNR, CDR2 FQNEAQ (reference sequence). The CDR3 extends over 16 amino acids. The CDR3, as DNA: TGTGCCAGCAGCCTCGGGCGGACTAGCGGGAGGGATTCAAAGTTCTTC. Its protein product is CASSLGRTSGRDSKFF.

This sequence joins TRBV9 and TRBJ2-1, with TRBD2 identical over 13 bases. This CDR3 has 16 residues. Per the germline V gene, CDR1 is SGDLS and CDR2 is YYNGEE. The J segment lost 10 bases and the V segment lost 3 bases, leaving 10 bases of the junction unmatched. The CDR3 region is CASSEGGLAGKTEQFF. As DNA, the CDR3 is TGTGCCAGCAGCGAGGGGGGACTAGCGGGGAAGACCGAGCAGTTCTTC.

CDR3 amino acids: CASSWTGGGQPQHF. In nucleotides, the CDR3 is TGTGCCAGCAGTTGGACAGGGGGAGGTCAGCCCCAGCATTTT. The chain carries TRBV2 and TRBJ1-5; 10 nucleotides match TRBD1. The ends lost 5 bases at V and 6 bases at J; junction bases unmatched: 4. Germline assignment: CDR1 SNHLY and CDR2 FYNNEI. This CDR3 has 14 residues.

This chain connects TRBV10-3 to TRBJ2-7, with D unclear. Germline V gene lookup returns CDR1 ENHRY and CDR2 SYGVKD. V lost 5 bases and J lost 6, with 11 bases in between. This CDR3 comprises 12 residues. The CDR3 DNA sequence: TGTGCCATCAGTCAGGATGGTTTCGAGCAGTACGTC. Translation: CAISQDGFEQYV.

The rearrangement links TRBV15 to TRBJ2-7, with a tentative D call TRBD2 (6 bases). Germline assignment: CDR1 LNHNV and CDR2 YYDKDF (reference sequence). The CDR3 runs to 15 residues. Trimming left V 2 bases short and J 0 bases short, with 11 bases between. CDR3: CATSRINGSSYEQYV. CDR3 DNA sequence: TGTGCCACCAGCAGAATCAACGGGAGCTCCTACGAGCAGTACGTC.

The chain recombines TRBV11-3 with TRBJ2-1; TRBD2 matches at 7 bases. The CDR3 consists of 14 residues. The trim removed 4 bases at V and 0 bases at J, leaving 0 bases unmatched. Germline loops: CDR1 SGHNT, CDR2 YENEEA. This chain's CDR3 is CASSWTSSYNEQFF. The CDR3 bases are TGTGCCAGCAGCTGGACTAGCTCCTACAATGAGCAGTTCTTC.

The chain recombines TRBV6-6 with TRBJ2-2; D remains unclear. The length of the CDR3 is 15 residues. Germline CDR1 is MNHNY and CDR2 is SVGAGI (reference sequence). Trimming left V 2 bases short and J 4 bases short, with 11 bases between. CDR3 nucleotide sequence: TGTGCCAGCAGTTACAGCTCTAGGAGCACCGGGGAGCTGTTTTTT. Amino acid sequence: CASSYSSRSTGELFF.